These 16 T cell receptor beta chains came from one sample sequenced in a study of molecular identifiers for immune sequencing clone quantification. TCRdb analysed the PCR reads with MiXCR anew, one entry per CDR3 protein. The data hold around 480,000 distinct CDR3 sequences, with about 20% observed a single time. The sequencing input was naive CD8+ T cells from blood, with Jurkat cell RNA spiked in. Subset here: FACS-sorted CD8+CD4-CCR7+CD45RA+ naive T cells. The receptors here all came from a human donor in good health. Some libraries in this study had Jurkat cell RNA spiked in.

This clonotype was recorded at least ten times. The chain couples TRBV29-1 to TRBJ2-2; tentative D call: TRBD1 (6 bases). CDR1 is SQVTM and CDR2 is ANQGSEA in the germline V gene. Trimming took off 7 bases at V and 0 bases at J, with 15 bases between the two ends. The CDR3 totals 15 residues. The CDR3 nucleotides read TGCAGCGCGTCAACCAGGGGATCGAACACCGGGGAGCTGTTTTTT. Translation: CSASTRGSNTGELFF.

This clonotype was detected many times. CDR3 residues: CASSYPQGQNNQPQHF. Here the CDR3 DNA reads TGTGCCAGCAGTTACCCCCAGGGTCAGAACAATCAGCCCCAGCATTTT. V and J are TRBV6-7 and TRBJ1-5; tentatively, D is TRBD1 (5 bases). TRBV6-7 counts as an open reading frame of uncertain function. This CDR3 spans 16 amino acids. The germline V and J ends were trimmed by 2 bases and 3 bases, with 14 bases remaining between them.

The CDR3 DNA reads as TGTGCCACCAGCAGAGATCTCGCGGGGCGCGAGCAGTACTTC. Translating gives CATSRDLAGREQYF. The chain links TRBV15 to TRBJ2-7; the D gene is possibly TRBD2 (6 bases). Germline V gene sequence: CDR1 LNHNV, CDR2 YYDKDF (reference sequence). V shed 0 bases and J shed 6 bases, with 12 bases lying between them. The CDR3 runs to 14 residues.

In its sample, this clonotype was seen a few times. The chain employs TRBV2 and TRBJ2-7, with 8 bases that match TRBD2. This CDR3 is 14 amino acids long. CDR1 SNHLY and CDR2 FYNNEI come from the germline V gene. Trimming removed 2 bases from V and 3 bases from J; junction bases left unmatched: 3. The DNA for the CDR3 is TGTGCCAGCAGTGAACAGCGGGGGTTCTACGAGCAGTACTTC. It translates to CASSEQRGFYEQYF.

CDR3 loop: CSVEGGGRDNEQFF. CDR3 nucleotide sequence: TGCAGCGTTGAAGGGGGGGGGAGGGACAATGAGCAGTTCTTC. The genes are TRBV29-1 and TRBJ2-1, with 7 nucleotides matching TRBD2. The CDR3 runs 14 residues. Germline V CDR1 and CDR2: SQVTM, ANQGSEA. After removal of 1 base from V and 5 bases from J, the junction contained 5 bases not matched to a gene.

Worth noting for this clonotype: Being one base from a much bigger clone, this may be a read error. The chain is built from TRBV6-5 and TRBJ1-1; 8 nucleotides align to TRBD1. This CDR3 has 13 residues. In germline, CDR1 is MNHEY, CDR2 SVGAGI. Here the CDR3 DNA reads TGTGCCAGCTCAGGGGACAGGAACATTGAAGCTTTCTTT. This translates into CASSGDRNIEAFF.

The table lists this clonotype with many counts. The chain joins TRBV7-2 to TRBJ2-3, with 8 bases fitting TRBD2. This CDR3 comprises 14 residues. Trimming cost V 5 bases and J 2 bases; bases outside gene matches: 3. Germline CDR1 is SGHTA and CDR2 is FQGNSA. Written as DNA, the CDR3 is TGTGCCAGCAGCCGGACTAGCCTCACAGATACGCAGTATTTT. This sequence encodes CASSRTSLTDTQYF.

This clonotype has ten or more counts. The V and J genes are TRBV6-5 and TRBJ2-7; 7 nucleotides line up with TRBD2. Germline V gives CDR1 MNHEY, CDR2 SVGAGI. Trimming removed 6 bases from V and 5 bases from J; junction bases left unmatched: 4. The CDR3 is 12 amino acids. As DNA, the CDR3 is TGTGCCAGCAGCGGGGGGTACCACGAGCAGTACTTC. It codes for CASSGGYHEQYF.

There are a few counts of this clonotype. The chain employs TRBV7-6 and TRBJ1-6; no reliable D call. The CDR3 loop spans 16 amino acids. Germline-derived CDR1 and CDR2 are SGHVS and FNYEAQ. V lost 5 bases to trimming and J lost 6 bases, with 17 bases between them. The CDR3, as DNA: TGTGCCAGCAGCCTAGATATCGGGTTTGGTAATTCACCCCTCCACTTT. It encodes CASSLDIGFGNSPLHF.

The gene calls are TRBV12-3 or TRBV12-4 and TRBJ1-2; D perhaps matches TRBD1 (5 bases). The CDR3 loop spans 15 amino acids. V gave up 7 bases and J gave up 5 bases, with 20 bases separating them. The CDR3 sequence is CASKDDGGDGYGYTF. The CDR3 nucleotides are TGTGCCAGCAAAGACGATGGGGGGGATGGATATGGCTACACCTTC.

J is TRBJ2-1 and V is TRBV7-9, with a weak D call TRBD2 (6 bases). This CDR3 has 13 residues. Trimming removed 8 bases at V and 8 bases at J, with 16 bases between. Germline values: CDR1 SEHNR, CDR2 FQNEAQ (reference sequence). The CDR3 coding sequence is TGTGCCAGCCGACACGGAGGGCGCGATGAGCAGTTCTTC. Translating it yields CASRHGGRDEQFF.

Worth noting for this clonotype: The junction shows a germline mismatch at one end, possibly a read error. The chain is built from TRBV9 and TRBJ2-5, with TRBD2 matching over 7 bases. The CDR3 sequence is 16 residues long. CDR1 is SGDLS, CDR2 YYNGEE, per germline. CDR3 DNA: TGTGCCAGCAGCCCCCGTTTGTGGGAGGGCCTAGAGACCCAGTGCTTC. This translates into CASSPRLWEGLETQCF.

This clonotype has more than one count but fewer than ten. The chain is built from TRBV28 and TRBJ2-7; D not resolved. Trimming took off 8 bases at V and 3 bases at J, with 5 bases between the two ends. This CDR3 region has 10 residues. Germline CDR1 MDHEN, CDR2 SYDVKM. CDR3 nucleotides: TGTGCCAGCCGACGCTACGAGCAGTACTTC. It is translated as CASRRYEQYF.

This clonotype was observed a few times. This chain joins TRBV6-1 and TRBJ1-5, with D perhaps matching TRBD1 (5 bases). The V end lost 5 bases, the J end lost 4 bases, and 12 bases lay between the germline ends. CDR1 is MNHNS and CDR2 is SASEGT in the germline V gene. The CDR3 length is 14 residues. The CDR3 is CASSRDGFNQPQHF. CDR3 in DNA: TGTGCCAGCAGTCGGGACGGATTTAATCAGCCCCAGCATTTT.

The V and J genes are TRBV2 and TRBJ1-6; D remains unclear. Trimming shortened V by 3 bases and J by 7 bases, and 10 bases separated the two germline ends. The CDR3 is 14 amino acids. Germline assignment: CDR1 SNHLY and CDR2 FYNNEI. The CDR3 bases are TGTGCCAGCAGTGAGGTCAGCCTCAATTCACCCCTCCACTTT. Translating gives CASSEVSLNSPLHF.

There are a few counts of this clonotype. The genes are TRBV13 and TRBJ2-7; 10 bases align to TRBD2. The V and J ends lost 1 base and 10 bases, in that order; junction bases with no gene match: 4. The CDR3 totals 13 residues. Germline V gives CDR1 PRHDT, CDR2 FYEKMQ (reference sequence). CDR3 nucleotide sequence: TGTGCCAGCAGCTTAGTGCTAGCGGGAGCCCAGTACTTC. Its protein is CASSLVLAGAQYF. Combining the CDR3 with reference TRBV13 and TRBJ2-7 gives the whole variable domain AAGVIQSPRHLIKEKRETATLKCYPIPRHDTVYWYQQGPGQDPQFLISFYEKMQSDKGSIPDRFSAQQFSDYHSELNMSSLELGDSALYFCASSLVLAGAQYFGPGTRLTVT.